Each of the 30 T cell receptor beta chains below was sequenced from the same sample in a study of cytomegalovirus exposure and HLA in healthy donors. Primers included in the PCR were 60 Vbeta and 13 Jbeta primers. The protocol was immunoSEQ multiplex PCR, while the TCRdb copy is restricted to in-frame clones and leaves out a portion. This table has tens of thousands of clones, over 60% appearing once. Sequencing was carried out using PBMCs. The source is a female donor in good health and CMV-seronegative.

This clone was recorded only once. V usage is TRBV10-1 and J usage is TRBJ1-1; 7 bases are a match to TRBD1. J gave up 1 base and V 4 bases, and 3 bases lay outside the gene matches. The germline gives CDR1 WNHNN, CDR2 SYGVQD (reference sequence). The CDR3 consists of 14 residues. CDR3 loop: CASSVGQPNTEAFF. The DNA of the CDR3 is TGCGCCAGCAGTGTGGGACAGCCGAACACTGAAGCTTTCTTT.

The chain combines TRBV5-4 with TRBJ1-2; TRBD1 matches 9 bases. With 5 bases clipped from V and 7 bases from J, the junction kept 9 bases outside the gene matches. This CDR3 has 14 residues. Germline CDR1 is SGHNT and CDR2 is YYREEE (reference sequence). Written as DNA, the CDR3 is TGTGCCAGCAGGTTCAGGGACAGGGCTTCTGGCTACACCTTC. Its protein is CASRFRDRASGYTF. The full variable domain, completed using reference TRBV5-4 and TRBJ1-2, is ETGVTQSPTHLIKTRGQQVTLRCSSQSGHNTVSWYQQALGQGPQFIFQYYREEENGRGNFPPRFSGLQFPNYSSELNVNALELDDSALYLCASRFRDRASGYTFGSGTRLTVV.

The chain uses TRBV18 and TRBJ1-4, with D unclear. Germline CDR1 reads KGHSH; CDR2 reads LQKENI. Deletions cut 5 bases from V and 4 bases from J, with 8 bases between. This CDR3 has 13 amino acids. In DNA form, the CDR3 reads TGTGCCAGCTCAAGAGGGATTAATGAAAAACTGTTTTTT. Translated: CASSRGINEKLFF.

This clone was counted a few times. This chain joins TRBV29-1 and TRBJ2-1; 9 nucleotides align to TRBD2. This CDR3 is built from 14 residues. Germline lookup yields CDR1 SQVTM and CDR2 ANQGSEA. V lost 3 bases, J lost 2 bases, and 2 bases stayed unmatched. CDR3 amino acids: CSVDPSGTYNEQFF. The CDR3, as DNA: TGCAGCGTTGATCCTAGCGGGACCTACAATGAGCAGTTCTTC.

The gene calls are TRBV6-6 and TRBJ2-1; TRBD2 matches 8 bases. The CDR3 is made up of 14 amino acids. With V trimmed by 7 bases and J by 4 bases, 6 bases remained unmatched. Germline V CDR1 and CDR2: MNHNY, SVGAGI (reference sequence). CDR3 bases: TGTGCCAGCACGGTAGCGGGGTCTTACAATGAGCAGTTCTTC. Its protein product is CASTVAGSYNEQFF.

The V and J genes are TRBV7-2 and TRBJ1-2, with a tentative D call TRBD1 (5 bases). Germline V gives CDR1 SGHTA, CDR2 FQGNSA. V was cut by 5 bases and J by 4 bases, with 11 bases left in between. The CDR3 spans 13 residues. The CDR3 region has the DNA TGTGCCAGCAGCAACCAGGGCATCTATGGCTACACCTTC. Protein: CASSNQGIYGYTF. The variable domain in full, completed from reference TRBV7-2 and TRBJ1-2, reads GAGVSQSPSNKVTEKGKDVELRCDPISGHTALYWYRQSLGQGLEFLIYFQGNSAPDKSGLPSDRFSAERTGGSVSTLTIQRTQQEDSAVYLCASSNQGIYGYTFGSGTRLTVV.

This clone was detected only a few times. The junction does not match germline at one end; this may be a read error. The gene calls are TRBV7-7 and TRBJ2-3; 8 nucleotides agree with TRBD2. Germline V CDR1 and CDR2: SSHAT, FNYEAQ (reference sequence). CDR3 length: 14 amino acids. CDR3 bases: TGTGCTAGCAGCCAAGGACTAGCCACAGATACGCAGTATTTT. This translates into CASSQGLATDTQYF.

This clone has only a few counts. This same CDR3 is encoded by further DNA sequences in the sample. The chain has TRBV30 and TRBJ1-3; no definite D call. The CDR3 is 13 amino acids. Trimming stripped 0 bases from V and 4 bases from J, with 7 bases between. Germline lookup yields CDR1 GTSNPN and CDR2 SVGIG (reference sequence). The CDR3 coding sequence is TGTGCCTGGAGTGTACTAGCCGGAAACACCATATATTTT. This codes for CAWSVLAGNTIYF.

The V call is TRBV9, the J call TRBJ2-2; D gene uncertain. The V end lost 0 bases, the J end lost 8 bases, and 8 bases lay between the germline ends. CDR3 length equals 13 residues. Per the germline V gene, CDR1 is SGDLS and CDR2 is YYNGEE. The CDR3 DNA is TGTGCCAGCAGCGTAGGTCTCGGTGGGGAGCTGTTTTTT. This translates into CASSVGLGGELFF.

Details on this clone: Germline is not matched at one junction end, which may reflect a read error. The chain combines TRBV28 with TRBJ2-3; 12 positions match TRBD2. This CDR3 is 12 amino acids long. Per the germline V gene, CDR1 is MDHEN and CDR2 is SYDVKM. The CDR3: CASSPTSGSRDF. The CDR3 DNA is TGTGCCAGCAGTCCGACTAGCGGGAGCAGGGATTTT.

DNA for the CDR3: TGTGCCAGCAGTGATCGGGAGGGCTACAATGAGCAGTTCTTC. Its protein is CASSDREGYNEQFF. The V call is TRBV6-4, the J call TRBJ2-1; 8 bases match TRBD2. V trimming: 3 bases; J trimming: 3 bases; junction bases outside the gene matches: 1. The CDR3 is made up of 14 amino acids. Germline-derived CDR1 and CDR2 are MRHNA and SNTAGT.

The chain is built from TRBV5-1 and TRBJ2-3; TRBD1 matches 9 bases. Unmatched junction bases numbered 6, after V lost 1 base and J lost 3 bases. The germline CDR1 and CDR2 sequences are SGHRS and YFSETQ. CDR3 length: 16 residues. The CDR3 region has the DNA TGCGCCAGCAGCTTGACGGGACAGGGTGGAACAGATACGCAGTATTTT. Amino acids: CASSLTGQGGTDTQYF. The variable domain in full, with the rest retrieved from reference TRBV5-1 and TRBJ2-3, is KAGVTQTPRYLIKTRGQQVTLSCSPISGHRSVSWYQQTPGQGLQFLFEYFSETQRNKGNFPGRFSGRQFSNSRSEMNVSTLELGDSALYLCASSLTGQGGTDTQYFGPGTRLTVL.

The chain is built from TRBV4-3 and TRBJ2-2; D perhaps matches TRBD2 (6 bases). The CDR3 spans 18 residues. Deletions cut 0 bases from V and 2 bases from J, with 16 bases between. Germline V gene sequence: CDR1 LGHNA, CDR2 YSLEER. DNA for the CDR3: TGCGCCAGCAGCCAAGATTTATCTCAGGACTACAACACCGGGGAGCTGTTTTTT. It yields the protein CASSQDLSQDYNTGELFF.

The chain combines TRBV4-1 with TRBJ2-7; 11 bases align to TRBD2. The CDR3 runs 16 residues. Germline CDR1 MGHRA, CDR2 YSYEKL. The V gene end was trimmed by 8 bases and the J gene end by 7 bases; junction bases not matched to a gene: 16. As DNA, the CDR3 is TGCGCCAGCCGAACCGACCTAGCGGGAGGACCCGAAGAGCAGTACTTC. Protein product: CASRTDLAGGPEEQYF.

V usage is TRBV2 and J usage is TRBJ2-7; the match to TRBD2 covers 8 bases. J lost 5 bases, V lost 5 bases, and 11 bases had no gene match. This CDR3 has 15 amino acids. Looked up from germline, CDR1 is SNHLY and CDR2 is FYNNEI. The CDR3 region has the DNA TGTGCCAGCAGTTTTCGCCTGGGGACTAGTGACGAGCAGTACTTC. Protein product: CASSFRLGTSDEQYF.

This clone was seen once. The V call is TRBV5-4, the J call TRBJ2-7; 8 bases map to TRBD1. V trimming: 7 bases; J trimming: 3 bases; junction bases outside the gene matches: 9. The CDR3 runs to 14 residues. Germline CDR1 and CDR2: SGHNT and YYREEE (reference sequence). In DNA form, the CDR3 reads TGTGCCAGCCGCCCGGCGGGACAGGTCTACGAGCAGTACTTC. Translation gives CASRPAGQVYEQYF.

The chain is built from TRBV5-4 and TRBJ2-5; 14 positions match TRBD2. J was trimmed by 1 base and V by 4 bases; bases with no gene match: 3. This CDR3 is built from 16 residues. Germline V gives CDR1 SGHNT, CDR2 YYREEE (reference sequence). This CDR3 is CASSRLAGGSQETQYF. In DNA, the CDR3 is TGTGCCAGCAGCCGACTAGCGGGGGGGTCCCAAGAGACCCAGTACTTC.

The chain is built from TRBV5-1 and TRBJ2-5; D ambiguous. The germline CDR1 and CDR2 sequences are SGHRS and YFSETQ. The CDR3 consists of 14 residues. V shed 4 bases and J shed 5 bases, with 15 bases lying between them. The chain's CDR3 is CASSVGSRAETQYF. As DNA, the CDR3 is TGCGCCAGCAGCGTTGGCAGTCGAGCGGAGACCCAGTACTTC.

This sequence joins TRBV28 and TRBJ2-7, with D uncertain. Looked up from germline, CDR1 is MDHEN and CDR2 is SYDVKM. CDR3 length equals 14 residues. Trimming took off 2 bases at V and 2 bases at J, with 10 bases between the two ends. As DNA, the CDR3 is TGTGCCAGCAGTTTAGGTGGCACCCCCTACGAGCAGTACTTC. Amino acids: CASSLGGTPYEQYF. The entire variable domain, with the rest obtained from reference TRBV28 and TRBJ2-7, is as follows: DVKVTQSSRYLVKRTGEKVFLECVQDMDHENMFWYRQDPGLGLRLIYFSYDVKMKEKGDIPEGYSVSREKKERFSLILESASTNQTSMYLCASSLGGTPYEQYFGPGTRLTVT.

The chain uses TRBV14 and TRBJ2-1; TRBD2 matches at 8 bases. CDR3 length: 15 residues. V was clipped by 6 bases and J by 5 bases; unmatched bases: 9. Germline V CDR1 and CDR2: SGHDN, FVKESK. CDR3 nucleotides: TGTGCCAGCAGACATAGCGGGGCTCCCCACAATGAGCAGTTCTTC. Amino acid sequence: CASRHSGAPHNEQFF.

The J gene is TRBJ1-1, the V gene TRBV19, with D hard to call. Deletions cut 5 bases from V and 12 bases from J, with 19 bases between. CDR3 size: 13 residues. The germline V gene encodes CDR1 LNHDA and CDR2 SQIVND (reference sequence). CDR3 amino acids: CASSQIRLEAPFF. The DNA for the CDR3 is TGTGCCAGTAGTCAAATCCGTTTGGAGGCACCTTTCTTT.

The rearrangement joins TRBV27 to TRBJ1-2; D is unresolved. This CDR3 contains 13 residues. Germline values: CDR1 MNHEY, CDR2 SMNVEV (reference sequence). V was shortened by 4 bases and J by 4 bases, with 10 bases between the two germline ends. CDR3 sequence: CASSSGSGYGYTF. CDR3 in DNA: TGTGCCAGCAGTTCCGGGTCTGGCTATGGCTACACCTTC.

The chain carries TRBV19 and TRBJ2-1, with 9 bases matching TRBD1. Trimming at V came to 8 bases and at J to 2 bases, leaving 4 bases not matched to a gene. Germline CDR1 LNHDA, CDR2 SQIVND (reference sequence). The CDR3 covers 14 residues. CDR3 residues: CASRTGGAYNEQFF. The CDR3, as DNA: TGTGCCAGTCGAACAGGGGGCGCCTACAATGAGCAGTTCTTC.

This clone showed up just a few times. This rearrangement joins TRBV7-2 to TRBJ2-1; no clear D gene. V lost 3 bases, J lost 4 bases, and 13 bases lay in between. The CDR3 has 15 residues. Germline V gene lookup returns CDR1 SGHTA and CDR2 FQGNSA. In DNA form, the CDR3 reads TGTGCCAGCAGCTTTGCGATCGCACCTTACAATGAGCAGTTCTTC. Amino acid sequence: CASSFAIAPYNEQFF.

The J gene is TRBJ1-4, the V gene TRBV28; 11 bases align to TRBD1. Germline V CDR1 and CDR2: MDHEN, SYDVKM. The junction had 4 bases not matched to a gene; V was cut back by 6 bases and J by 7 bases. The CDR3 loop spans 14 amino acids. The CDR3 region is CASSRDRGAEKLFF. The CDR3 bases are TGTGCCAGCAGCAGGGACAGGGGGGCTGAAAAACTGTTTTTT.

Here the CDR3 reads CASSSRTGNTEAFF. CDR3 nucleotide sequence: TGTGCCAGCAGTTCCCGAACAGGGAACACTGAAGCTTTCTTT. The chain uses TRBV5-4 and TRBJ1-1; TRBD1 might be the D (5 bases). The CDR3 has 14 amino acids. Deletions cut 5 bases from V and 1 base from J, with 12 bases between. Per the germline V gene, CDR1 is SGHNT and CDR2 is YYREEE (reference sequence).

The gene calls are TRBV7-8 and TRBJ1-3; no firm D call. The CDR3 is 17 amino acids. Between the trimmed V and J ends, which lost 1 base and 0 bases, there was a span of 13 bases. The germline gives CDR1 SGHVS, CDR2 FQNEAQ. CDR3 residues: CASSLGAGRSSGNTIYF. The CDR3 nucleotides are TGTGCCAGCAGCTTAGGGGCGGGCAGGAGCTCTGGAAACACCATATATTTT.

The V call is TRBV6-1, the J call TRBJ2-1; 12 bases align to TRBD2. Per germline, CDR1 MNHNS and CDR2 SASEGT. J lost 9 bases, V lost 2 bases, and 5 bases had no gene match. This CDR3 contains 15 residues. CDR3 DNA sequence: TGTGCCAGCAGTGAACTAGCGGGGGGGCGGGGTGAGCAGTTCTTC. This sequence encodes CASSELAGGRGEQFF.

This clone showed up just once. This chain joins TRBV4-2 and TRBJ2-5; perhaps TRBD1 as D (6 bases). The CDR3 spans 15 residues. Per the germline V gene, CDR1 is LGHNA and CDR2 is YNFKEQ. The V end lost 3 bases, the J end lost 5 bases, and 16 bases lay between the germline ends. The CDR3: CASSQVQGKRETQYF. The CDR3 region has the DNA TGTGCCAGCAGCCAGGTCCAGGGGAAACGGGAGACCCAGTACTTC.

V and J are TRBV14 and TRBJ1-1; D call uncertain. The CDR3 has 12 amino acids. Trimming removed 0 bases at V and 7 bases at J, with 6 bases between. Germline V gene data show CDR1 as SGHDN and CDR2 as FVKESK. The CDR3 sequence: CASSQDAGEAFF. In nucleotides, the CDR3 is TGTGCCAGCAGCCAAGACGCCGGTGAAGCTTTCTTT.